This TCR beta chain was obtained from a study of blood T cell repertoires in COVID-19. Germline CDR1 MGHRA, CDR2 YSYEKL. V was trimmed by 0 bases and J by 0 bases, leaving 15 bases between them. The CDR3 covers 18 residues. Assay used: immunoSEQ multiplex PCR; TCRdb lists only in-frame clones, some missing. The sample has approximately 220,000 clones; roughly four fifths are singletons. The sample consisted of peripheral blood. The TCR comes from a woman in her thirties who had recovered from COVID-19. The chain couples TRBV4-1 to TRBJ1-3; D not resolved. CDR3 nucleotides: TGCGCCAGCAGCCAAGACGGAGGTACGGGTTTCTCTGGAAACACCATATATTTT. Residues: CASSQDGGTGFSGNTIYF.